One and the same sample provided the 16 T cell receptor beta chains below, sequenced in a study of shared clonotypes between healthy human individuals. Sequenced by immunoSEQ multiplex PCR; TCRdb stores in-frame clones only, minus some. The table includes about 2.5 million clones, roughly 90% detected once. The specimen sequenced was naive CD4+ T cells from PBMCs. Subset: CD45RA+ positively selected. The receptors come from a man aged 18 to 35 in good health. Some clones in this sample may be carry-over from other donors' samples.

Concerning this clone itself: This same CDR3 is encoded by further DNA sequences in the sample. The rearrangement links TRBV7-9 to TRBJ2-1; D gene uncertain. CDR3 length: 11 amino acids. V was trimmed by 0 bases and J by 8 bases, leaving 2 bases between them. CDR1 and CDR2 (germline): SEHNR, FQNEAQ (reference sequence). As DNA, the CDR3 is TGTGCCAGCAGCTTAGCGGATGAGCAGTTCTTC. Its protein product is CASSLADEQFF.

This sequence joins TRBV15 and TRBJ2-5; TRBD2 aligns across 12 bases. Germline V lookup: CDR1 LNHNV, CDR2 YYDKDF (reference sequence). The CDR3 sequence is 16 residues long. V shed 3 bases, J shed 5 bases, and the junction held 7 bases outside the gene matches. DNA for the CDR3: TGTGCCACCAGCAGGGAAAGACTAGCGGGAGACGAGACCCAGTACTTC. Residues: CATSRERLAGDETQYF.

This chain uses TRBV7-8 with TRBJ2-7, with D unresolved. Germline V gives CDR1 SGHVS, CDR2 FQNEAQ. Trimming removed 2 bases at V and 3 bases at J, with 11 bases between. The CDR3 has 14 residues. For the CDR3, the DNA is TGTGCCAGCAGCTTACCAGCGAGCCACTACGAGCAGTACTTC. It encodes CASSLPASHYEQYF.

This chain connects TRBV19 to TRBJ1-5; D might be TRBD1 (5 bases). Between the trimmed V and J ends, which lost 6 bases and 4 bases, there was a span of 10 bases. Per the germline V gene, CDR1 is LNHDA and CDR2 is SQIVND (reference sequence). This CDR3 region has 13 residues. CDR3 loop: CASSWGRNQPQHF. As DNA, the CDR3 is TGTGCCAGTAGCTGGGGGAGAAATCAGCCCCAGCATTTT.

The chain links TRBV19 to TRBJ2-7; possibly TRBD1 for D (6 bases). V gave up 5 bases and J gave up 3 bases, with 17 bases separating them. CDR3 length equals 15 residues. Germline V gives CDR1 LNHDA, CDR2 SQIVND (reference sequence). The CDR3 protein is CASSARRDTHYEQYF. DNA of the CDR3: TGTGCCAGTAGTGCTCGCCGGGACACCCACTACGAGCAGTACTTC.

The chain has TRBV10-2 and TRBJ1-5; D might be TRBD1 (5 bases). Deletions cut 3 bases from V and 6 bases from J, with 12 bases between. CDR3 length: 14 residues. The germline CDR1 and CDR2 sequences are WSHSY and SAAADI. Here the CDR3 reads CASSEGVSPQPQHF. CDR3 nucleotides: TGCGCCAGCAGTGAAGGGGTGAGTCCTCAGCCCCAGCATTTT.

J is TRBJ2-3 and V is TRBV12-5; TRBD2 matches at 8 bases. Per germline, CDR1 LGHNT and CDR2 FRNRAP. The CDR3 length is 15 residues. Trimming removed 6 bases from V and 4 bases from J; junction bases left unmatched: 9. The CDR3 is CASGPGTRNPDTQYF. Here the CDR3 DNA reads TGTGCTAGTGGCCCCGGGACTAGGAACCCAGATACGCAGTATTTT.

This chain uses TRBV9 with TRBJ2-2; 8 bases match TRBD1. The CDR3 sequence is 14 residues long. With V trimmed by 3 bases and J by 3 bases, 1 base remained unmatched. The germline CDR1 and CDR2 sequences are SGDLS and YYNGEE. The CDR3 loop is CASSADRDTGELFF. CDR3 bases: TGTGCCAGCAGCGCGGACAGGGACACCGGGGAGCTGTTTTTT.

This clone was detected once. The chain links TRBV28 to TRBJ2-7; 12 bases match TRBD1. The CDR3 is 16 amino acids. The germline V gene has CDR1 MDHEN and CDR2 SYDVKM. V shed 2 bases, J shed 5 bases, and the junction held 7 bases outside the gene matches. The CDR3 spells CASSLNLGQGANEQYF. The CDR3 DNA sequence: TGTGCCAGCAGTTTAAATTTGGGACAGGGGGCGAACGAGCAGTACTTC.

The rearrangement joins TRBV9 to TRBJ2-2, with D uncertain. The CDR3 has 17 residues. CDR1 and CDR2 (germline): SGDLS, YYNGEE. The V and J ends lost 0 bases and 2 bases respectively, with 14 bases between them. This CDR3 reads CASSVGGSHLNTGELFF. DNA for the CDR3: TGTGCCAGCAGCGTAGGCGGTAGTCACCTCAACACCGGGGAGCTGTTTTTT.

The chain is built from TRBV29-1 and TRBJ2-1; weak D call: TRBD2 (5 bases). From germline, CDR1 is SQVTM and CDR2 ANQGSEA. There are 14 residues in the CDR3. The V gene lost 2 bases and the J gene lost 4 bases, with 12 bases spanning the gap. CDR3 nucleotide sequence: TGCAGCGTTGAAACCCAGCCGGGGTACAATGAGCAGTTCTTC. The encoded protein is CSVETQPGYNEQFF.

The genes are TRBV11-2 and TRBJ1-2; weak D call: TRBD1 (5 bases). Germline CDR1 reads SGHAT; CDR2 reads FQNNGV. The CDR3 is 14 amino acids. The germline V and J ends were trimmed by 1 base and 3 bases, with 9 bases remaining between them. The DNA of the CDR3 is TGTGCCAGCAGCTTAGTCAGGGAGCACTATGGCTACACCTTC. This translates into CASSLVREHYGYTF.

This clone was seen once. The rearrangement joins TRBV7-9 to TRBJ2-2; 9 bases map to TRBD2. The CDR3 spans 16 residues. V lost 0 bases and J lost 4; bases outside the gene matches: 3. CDR1 is SEHNR, CDR2 FQNEAQ, per germline (reference sequence). This chain's CDR3 is CASSLAAGGGTGELFF. DNA for the CDR3: TGTGCCAGCAGCTTAGCAGCGGGAGGCGGCACCGGGGAGCTGTTTTTT.

This clone was observed once. The chain uses TRBV7-6 and TRBJ1-5, with a tentative D call TRBD1 (6 bases). The length of the CDR3 is 16 residues. Germline CDR1 SGHVS, CDR2 FNYEAQ. V lost 4 bases and J lost 2, with 15 bases in between. The CDR3: CASSSRSGGGNQPQHF. The CDR3 coding sequence is TGTGCCAGCAGCTCCCGTTCGGGGGGCGGCAATCAGCCCCAGCATTTT.

The genes are TRBV10-3 and TRBJ2-7; 7 bases are shared with TRBD2. Germline-derived CDR1 and CDR2 are ENHRY and SYGVKD. Trimming took 10 bases from V and 3 from J; bases not matched to a gene: 9. This CDR3 region has 13 residues. The CDR3 bases are TGTGCCACTTGTCCTGGGGAGGGCTACGAGCAGTACTTC. The encoded protein is CATCPGEGYEQYF.

The CDR3 DNA reads TGTGCCAGCAGCGAGCCGGACAGGTCTGGGGCCAACGTCCTGACTTTC. Translating it yields CASSEPDRSGANVLTF. The chain is built from TRBV7-2 and TRBJ2-6, with 7 bases fitting TRBD1. The length of the CDR3 is 16 residues. Per germline, CDR1 SGHTA and CDR2 FQGNSA. The J segment lost 1 base and the V segment lost 5 bases, leaving 5 bases of the junction unmatched.